This T cell receptor (beta chain) was sequenced in a study of cytomegalovirus exposure and HLA in healthy donors. This clone was recorded a few times. Antigen specificity is unknown. This CDR3 region has 15 residues. Germline CDR1 SGDLS, CDR2 YYNGEE. Trimming took 4 bases from V and 0 from J, leaving 12 bases between them. With 60 Vbeta and 13 Jbeta primers, the PCR was carried out. TCRdb's copy holds only in-frame clones and misses some; the assay was immunoSEQ multiplex PCR. The sample contains 60,000 to 70,000 clones, approximately 78% of which appear only once. Findings and limits, study-wide: In a later analysis, at a false discovery rate of 0.05, approximately 16,000 TCR beta sequences matched HLA alleles. Among TCR sequences, most were rare, though some public TCRs appeared in many donors. Reportedly, fewer N-insertions than the approximately 610-donor mean appeared in an Asian-associated ancestry cluster in a later analysis. Presence/absence analyses took donor sequencing depth as roughly uniform.

The receptor's source is a man younger than 30 in good health and CMV-seropositive. Sequencing was carried out using PBMCs. The V and J genes are TRBV9 and TRBJ2-3; a possible D gene is TRBD2 (5 bases). CDR3 nucleotide sequence: TGTGCCAGCAGCCGGGGTGTGGTTAGCACAGATACGCAGTATTTT. Its translation: CASSRGVVSTDTQYF.